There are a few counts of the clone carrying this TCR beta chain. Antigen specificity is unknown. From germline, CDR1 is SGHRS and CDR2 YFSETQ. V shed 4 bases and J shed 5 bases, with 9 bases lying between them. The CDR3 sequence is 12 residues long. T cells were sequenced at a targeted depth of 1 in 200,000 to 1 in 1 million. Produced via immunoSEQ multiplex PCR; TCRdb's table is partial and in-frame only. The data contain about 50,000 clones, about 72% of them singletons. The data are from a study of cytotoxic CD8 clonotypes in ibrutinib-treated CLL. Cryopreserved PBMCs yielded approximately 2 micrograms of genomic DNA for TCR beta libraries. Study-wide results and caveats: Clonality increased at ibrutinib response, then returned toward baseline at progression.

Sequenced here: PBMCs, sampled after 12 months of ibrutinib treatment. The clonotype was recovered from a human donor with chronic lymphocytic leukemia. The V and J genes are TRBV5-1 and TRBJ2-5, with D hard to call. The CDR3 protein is CASSPGLETQYF. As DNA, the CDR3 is TGCGCCAGCAGCCCAGGTCTCGAGACCCAGTACTTC. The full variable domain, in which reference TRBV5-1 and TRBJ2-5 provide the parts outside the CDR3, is KAGVTQTPRYLIKTRGQQVTLSCSPISGHRSVSWYQQTPGQGLQFLFEYFSETQRNKGNFPGRFSGRQFSNSRSEMNVSTLELGDSALYLCASSPGLETQYFGPGTRLLVL.